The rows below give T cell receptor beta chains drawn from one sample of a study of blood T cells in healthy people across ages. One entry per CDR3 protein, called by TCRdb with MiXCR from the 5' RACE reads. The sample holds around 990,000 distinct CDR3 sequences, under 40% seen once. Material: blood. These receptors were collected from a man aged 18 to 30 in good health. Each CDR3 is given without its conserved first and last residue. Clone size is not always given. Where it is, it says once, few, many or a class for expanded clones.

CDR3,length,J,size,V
ASSLPRRAFFPFSTDTQY,18,TRBJ2-3,NA,TRBV7-9
SLGSGGPRGTEAF,13,TRBJ1-1,NA,TRBV20-1
ATRTNNRGGEQF,12,TRBJ2-1,many,TRBV12-3/TRBV12-4
ASSLREHTEAF,11,TRBJ1-1,few,TRBV5-1
ASSADLGTYSGNTIY,15,TRBJ1-3,NA,TRBV9
ASGGLAGVNNEQF,13,TRBJ2-1,NA,TRBV12-5
ASSFGQGSSYEQY,13,TRBJ2-7,few,TRBV27
ASSQGQGAILVGYT,14,TRBJ1-2,few,TRBV6-2/TRBV6-3
ASSQDVTSGVYNEQY,15,TRBJ2-7,NA,TRBV4-1
ASSNIRRGAEEKNQPQH,17,TRBJ1-5,few,TRBV18
ASSQGIPSGQSTDTQY,16,TRBJ2-3,many,TRBV4-3
ASSQARYRGRSYNEQF,16,TRBJ2-1,few,TRBV4-3
ASSSRQGAEAF,11,TRBJ1-1,few,TRBV21-1
SARAPTGNTEAF,12,TRBJ1-1,few,TRBV20-1
ASSPPAGYFYGYT,13,TRBJ1-2,few,TRBV7-9
ASSQGAGPGNEQF,13,TRBJ2-1,NA,TRBV3-1
ASSSLRLWTSTDTQY,15,TRBJ2-3,NA,TRBV6-2/TRBV6-3
AGSSRGRRTDLNSPLH,16,TRBJ1-6,NA,TRBV27
ASSQNVYSAKNIQY,14,TRBJ2-4,few,TRBV4-1
ASSQDWRGNEQY,12,NA,NA,TRBV4-3
ASSLGTADTYEQY,13,TRBJ2-7,many,TRBV6-6
ASSVERADTQY,11,TRBJ2-3,NA,TRBV5-1
ASGTSAGPNEAF,12,TRBJ1-1,few,TRBV28
ASSYPTEPLYEQY,13,TRBJ2-7,few,TRBV6-5
SVPSDRSYEQY,11,TRBJ2-7,few,TRBV29-1
ASSQSGTSGNNEQF,14,TRBJ2-1,NA,TRBV28
ASRKGTGTYEQY,12,TRBJ2-7,NA,TRBV12-3/TRBV12-4
ASSFAFWTSSTDTQY,15,TRBJ2-3,NA,TRBV7-8
ASQQGTGTGELF,12,TRBJ2-2,NA,TRBV11-3
ASSSGGTMNTEAF,13,TRBJ1-1,NA,TRBV7-2
SARGQRGVGEAF,12,TRBJ1-1,few,TRBV20-1
SAGDSPWLEQF,11,TRBJ2-1,NA,TRBV20-1
ASSYYKGQSYEQY,13,TRBJ2-7,NA,TRBV6-5
SARGQGTNEKLF,12,TRBJ1-4,NA,TRBV20-1
ASSLRLGQKGLPWYGYT,17,TRBJ1-2,few,TRBV5-1
SVEDLAGSEAF,11,TRBJ1-1,NA,TRBV29-1
ASSSGITLTDTQY,13,TRBJ2-3,NA,TRBV7-2
ASGDRDYNEQF,11,TRBJ2-1,few,TRBV2
AISWEENTEAF,11,TRBJ1-1,NA,TRBV10-3
ASSPGSVTEAF,11,TRBJ1-1,few,TRBV12-3/TRBV12-4
ASSLRAGGYNEQF,13,TRBJ2-1,many,TRBV7-3
ASSLPSGLYNEQF,13,TRBJ2-1,few,TRBV12-3/TRBV12-4
ASSQDLSGNTIY,12,TRBJ1-3,once,TRBV4-2
ASSPKNIQY,9,TRBJ2-4,few,TRBV2
ASSRRDRGKNEQF,13,TRBJ2-1,NA,TRBV6-2/TRBV6-3
ASTLRGGKNIQY,12,TRBJ2-4,few,TRBV28
ASSVSRGGEAF,11,TRBJ1-1,NA,TRBV25-1
ASSVGAGSEKLF,12,TRBJ1-4,few,TRBV9
AWSLHACGYT,10,TRBJ1-2,NA,TRBV30
SARDPRSHEETQF,13,NA,NA,TRBV20-1
SSGLNTGELF,10,TRBJ2-2,few,TRBV29-1
TSSLGSSNEKLF,12,TRBJ1-4,NA,TRBV5-1
ASSLNRVEAF,10,TRBJ1-1,many,TRBV3-1
ASSQSQQAPNEKLF,14,TRBJ1-4,NA,TRBV3-1
ASSAYGRDIQY,11,TRBJ2-4,NA,TRBV9
ASSSPSSYEQY,11,TRBJ2-7,many,TRBV5-1
ASSSGVLRETQY,12,TRBJ2-5,NA,TRBV12-3/TRBV12-4
ASSKDRGGYNEQF,13,TRBJ2-1,NA,TRBV2
ASSPQGSVIGSPLH,14,TRBJ1-6,few,TRBV14
ASSSRAGSNEKLF,13,TRBJ1-4,few,TRBV5-1